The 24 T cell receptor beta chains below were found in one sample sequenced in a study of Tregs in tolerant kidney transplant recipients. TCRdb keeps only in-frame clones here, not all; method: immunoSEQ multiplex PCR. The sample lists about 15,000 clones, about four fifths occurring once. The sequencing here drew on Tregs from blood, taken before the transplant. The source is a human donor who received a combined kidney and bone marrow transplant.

DNA for the CDR3: TGTGCCAGCAGCCCCCGTAGACAGGGTGGTCAGCCCCAGCATTTT. Its translation: CASSPRRQGGQPQHF. V gene TRBV7-6 combines with J gene TRBJ1-5; 7 positions match TRBD1. In germline, CDR1 is SGHVS, CDR2 FNYEAQ. J lost 6 bases, V lost 5 bases, and 10 bases had no gene match. The CDR3 is made up of 15 amino acids.

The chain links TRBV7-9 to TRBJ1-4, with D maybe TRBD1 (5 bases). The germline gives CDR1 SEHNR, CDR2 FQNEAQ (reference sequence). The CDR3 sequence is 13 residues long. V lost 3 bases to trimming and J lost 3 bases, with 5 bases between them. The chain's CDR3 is CASSFRANEKLFF. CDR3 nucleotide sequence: TGTGCCAGCAGCTTCAGGGCTAATGAAAAACTGTTTTTT.

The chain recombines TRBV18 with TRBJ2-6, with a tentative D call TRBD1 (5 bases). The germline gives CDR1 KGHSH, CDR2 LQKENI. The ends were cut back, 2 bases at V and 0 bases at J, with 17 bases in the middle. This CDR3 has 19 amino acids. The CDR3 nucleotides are TGTGCCAGCTCACCAGTGGCAGCAAGGGGTTCCTCTGGGGCCAACGTCCTGACTTTC. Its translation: CASSPVAARGSSGANVLTF. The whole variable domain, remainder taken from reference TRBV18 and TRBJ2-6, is NAGVMQNPRHLVRRRGQEARLRCSPMKGHSHVYWYRQLPEEGLKFMVYLQKENIIDESGMPKERFSAEFPKEGPSILRIQQVVRGDSAAYFCASSPVAARGSSGANVLTFGAGSRLTVL.

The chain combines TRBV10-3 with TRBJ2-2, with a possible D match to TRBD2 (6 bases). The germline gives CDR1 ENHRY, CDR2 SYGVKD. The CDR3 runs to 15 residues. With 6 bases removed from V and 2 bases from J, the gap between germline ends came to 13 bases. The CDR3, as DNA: TGTGCCATCAGACCCGGGAGCGTTAACACCGGGGAGCTGTTTTTT. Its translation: CAIRPGSVNTGELFF.

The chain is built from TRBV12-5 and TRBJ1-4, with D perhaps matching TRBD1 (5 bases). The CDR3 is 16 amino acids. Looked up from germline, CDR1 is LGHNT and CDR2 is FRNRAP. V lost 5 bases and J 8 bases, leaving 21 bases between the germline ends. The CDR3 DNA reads TGTGCTAGTGGTGCCGGGACGTTGGAGGGAGTGGAAAAACTGTTTTTT. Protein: CASGAGTLEGVEKLFF.

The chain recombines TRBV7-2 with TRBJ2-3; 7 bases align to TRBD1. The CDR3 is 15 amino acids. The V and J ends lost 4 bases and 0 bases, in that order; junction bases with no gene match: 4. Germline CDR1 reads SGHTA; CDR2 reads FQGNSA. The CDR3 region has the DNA TGTGCCAGCAGCTCTACAGGGGTCAGCACAGATACGCAGTATTTT. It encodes CASSSTGVSTDTQYF.

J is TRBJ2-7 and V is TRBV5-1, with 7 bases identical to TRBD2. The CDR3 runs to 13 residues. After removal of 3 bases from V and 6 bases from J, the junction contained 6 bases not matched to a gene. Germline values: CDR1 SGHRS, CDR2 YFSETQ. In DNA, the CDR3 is TGCGCCAGCAGCTCTCTTGCGGGGGTCGAGCAGTACTTC. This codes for CASSSLAGVEQYF.

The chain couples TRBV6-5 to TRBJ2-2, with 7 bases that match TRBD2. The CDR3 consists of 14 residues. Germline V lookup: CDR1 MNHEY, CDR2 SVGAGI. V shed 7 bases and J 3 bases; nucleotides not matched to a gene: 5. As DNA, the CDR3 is TGTGCCAGCACCCTAGCGGAGCACACCGGGGAGCTGTTTTTT. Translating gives CASTLAEHTGELFF.

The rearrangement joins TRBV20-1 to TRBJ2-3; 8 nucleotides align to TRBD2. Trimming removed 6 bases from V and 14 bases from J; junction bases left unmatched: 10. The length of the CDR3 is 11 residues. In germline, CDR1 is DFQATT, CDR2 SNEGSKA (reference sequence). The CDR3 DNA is TGCAGTGCCCCCACAGCGGGGGTAAGGTATTTT. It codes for CSAPTAGVRYF.

The CDR3 loop reads CASSSGTANSPLHF. CDR3 nucleotide sequence: TGCGCCAGCAGCTCGGGGACAGCAAATTCACCCCTCCACTTT. This chain joins TRBV5-1 and TRBJ1-6; 7 nucleotides match TRBD1. The CDR3 is made up of 14 amino acids. The V segment lost 3 bases and the J segment 7 bases; nucleotides outside the gene matches: 4. Germline assignment: CDR1 SGHRS and CDR2 YFSETQ.

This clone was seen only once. DNA of the CDR3: TGTGCCAGCAGTGAATTTGGAGATCAGCCCCAGCATTTT. This gives the protein CASSEFGDQPQHF. V is TRBV2 and J is TRBJ1-5, with unresolved D. Germline CDR1 and CDR2: SNHLY and FYNNEI. This CDR3 is built from 13 residues. Trimming stripped 2 bases from V and 5 bases from J, with 7 bases between.

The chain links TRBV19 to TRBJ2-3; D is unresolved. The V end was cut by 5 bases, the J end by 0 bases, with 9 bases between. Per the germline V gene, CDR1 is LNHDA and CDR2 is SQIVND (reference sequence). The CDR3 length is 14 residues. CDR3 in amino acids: CASSAPTSTDTQYF. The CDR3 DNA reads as TGTGCCAGTAGTGCTCCGACTAGCACAGATACGCAGTATTTT. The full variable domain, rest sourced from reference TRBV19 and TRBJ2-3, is DGGITQSPKYLFRKEGQNVTLSCEQNLNHDAMYWYRQDPGQGLRLIYYSQIVNDFQKGDIAEGYSVSREKKESFPLTVTSAQKNPTAFYLCASSAPTSTDTQYFGPGTRLTVL.

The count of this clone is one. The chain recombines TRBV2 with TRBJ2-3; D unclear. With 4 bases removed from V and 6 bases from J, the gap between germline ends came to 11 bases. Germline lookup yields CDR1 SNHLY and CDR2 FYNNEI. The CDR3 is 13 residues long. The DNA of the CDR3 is TGTGCCAGCAGTGCCCTCGCCGGGGATACGCAGTATTTT. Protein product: CASSALAGDTQYF. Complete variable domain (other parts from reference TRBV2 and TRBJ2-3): EPEVTQTPSHQVTQMGQEVILRCVPISNHLYFYWYRQILGQKVEFLVSFYNNEISEKSEIFDDQFSVERPDGSNFTLKIRSTKLEDSAMYFCASSALAGDTQYFGPGTRLTVL.

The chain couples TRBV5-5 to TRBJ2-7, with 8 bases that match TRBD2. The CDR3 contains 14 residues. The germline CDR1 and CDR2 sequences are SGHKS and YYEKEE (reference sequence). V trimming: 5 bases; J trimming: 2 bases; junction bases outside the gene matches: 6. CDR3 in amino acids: CASSLRGGPYEQYF. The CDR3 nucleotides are TGTGCCAGCAGTCTACGGGGGGGCCCCTACGAGCAGTACTTC. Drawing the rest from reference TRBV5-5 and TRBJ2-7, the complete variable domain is DAGVTQSPTHLIKTRGQQVTLRCSPISGHKSVSWYQQVLGQGPQFIFQYYEKEERGRGNFPDRFSARQFPNYSSELNVNALLLGDSALYLCASSLRGGPYEQYFGPGTRLTVT.

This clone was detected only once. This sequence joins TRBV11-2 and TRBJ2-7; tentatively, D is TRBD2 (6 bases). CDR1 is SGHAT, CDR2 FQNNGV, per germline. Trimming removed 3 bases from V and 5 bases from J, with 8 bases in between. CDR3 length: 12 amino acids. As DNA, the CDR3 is TGTGCCAGCAGCTTCCGGGGGAACGAGCAGTACTTC. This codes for CASSFRGNEQYF.

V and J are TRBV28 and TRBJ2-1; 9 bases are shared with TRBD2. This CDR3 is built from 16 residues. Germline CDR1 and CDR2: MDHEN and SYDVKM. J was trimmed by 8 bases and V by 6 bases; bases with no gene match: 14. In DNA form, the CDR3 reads TGTGCCAGCAGCCTGCGCGGCGGGAGGGTTGGGGATGAGCAGTTCTTC. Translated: CASSLRGGRVGDEQFF.

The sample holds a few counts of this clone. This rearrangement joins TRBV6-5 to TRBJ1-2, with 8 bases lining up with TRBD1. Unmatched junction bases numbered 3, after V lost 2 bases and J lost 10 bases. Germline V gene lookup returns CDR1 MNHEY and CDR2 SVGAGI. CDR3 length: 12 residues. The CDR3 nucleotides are TGTGCCAGCAGTTACGACAGGGGCGCCTACACCTTC. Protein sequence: CASSYDRGAYTF.

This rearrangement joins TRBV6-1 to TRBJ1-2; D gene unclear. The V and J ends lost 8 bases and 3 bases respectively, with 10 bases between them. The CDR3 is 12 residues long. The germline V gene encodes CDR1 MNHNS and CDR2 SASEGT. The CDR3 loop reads CASGAAYYGYTF. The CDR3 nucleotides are TGTGCCAGCGGTGCAGCCTACTATGGCTACACCTTC.

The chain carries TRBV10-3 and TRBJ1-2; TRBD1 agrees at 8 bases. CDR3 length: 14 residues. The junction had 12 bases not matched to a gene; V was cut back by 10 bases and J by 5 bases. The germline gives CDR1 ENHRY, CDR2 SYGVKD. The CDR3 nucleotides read TGTGCCACCGTCCGTACAGGGGGGATATATGGCTACACCTTC. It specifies CATVRTGGIYGYTF.

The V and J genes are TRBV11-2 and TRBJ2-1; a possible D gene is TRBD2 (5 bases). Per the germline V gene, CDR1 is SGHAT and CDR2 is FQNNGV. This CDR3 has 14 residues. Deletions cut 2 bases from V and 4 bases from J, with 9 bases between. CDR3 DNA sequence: TGTGCCAGCAGCTTACGGGAACTGTACAATGAGCAGTTCTTC. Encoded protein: CASSLRELYNEQFF.

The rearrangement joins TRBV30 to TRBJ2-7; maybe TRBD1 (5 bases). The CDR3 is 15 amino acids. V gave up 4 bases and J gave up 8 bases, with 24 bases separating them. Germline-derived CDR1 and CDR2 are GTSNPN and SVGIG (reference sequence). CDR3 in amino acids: CAWKARGRVGRKQYF. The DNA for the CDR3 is TGTGCCTGGAAGGCTAGAGGCAGGGTGGGTCGGAAGCAGTACTTC.

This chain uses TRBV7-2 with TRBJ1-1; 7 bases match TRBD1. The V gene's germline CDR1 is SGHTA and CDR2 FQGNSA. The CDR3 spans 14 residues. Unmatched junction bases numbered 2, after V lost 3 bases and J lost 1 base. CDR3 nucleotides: TGTGCCAGCAGCTTGGGACAGAGGAACACTGAAGCTTTCTTT. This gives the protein CASSLGQRNTEAFF.

This CDR3 reads CASSPGPGYEQYF. The DNA for the CDR3 is TGTGCCAGCTCACCCGGTCCCGGCTACGAGCAGTACTTC. The J gene is TRBJ2-7, the V gene TRBV18; D remains unclear. V was cut by 3 bases and J by 3 bases, with 9 bases left in between. The CDR3 covers 13 residues. Germline loops: CDR1 KGHSH, CDR2 LQKENI.

CDR3 protein: CASSEWAGVADTQYF. CDR3 bases: TGCGCCAGCAGTGAATGGGCGGGAGTGGCAGATACGCAGTATTTT. This rearrangement joins TRBV10-2 to TRBJ2-3; 7 bases line up with TRBD2. V dropped 3 bases and J dropped 4; count of bases not matched to a gene: 7. CDR1 is WSHSY, CDR2 SAAADI, per germline. CDR3 length: 15 residues.